Presented here are 9 T cell receptor beta chains from one specimen sequenced in a study of CDR3 diversity in severe acne. Using its own MiXCR run on the PCR reads, TCRdb lists one record per CDR3 protein. The sample includes tens of thousands of distinct CDR3 sequences, 50% to 65% of them seen just once. Sequenced sample: blood. These TCRs come from a male donor in good health, without acne.

This sequence joins TRBV15 and TRBJ1-1; 10 bases line up with TRBD1. V was pared by 1 base and J by 5 bases, with 7 bases of the junction left unmatched. The CDR3 consists of 16 residues. Germline loops: CDR1 LNHNV, CDR2 YYDKDF (reference sequence). Here the CDR3 DNA reads TGTGCCACCAGCAGAGCCCGGACAGGGGGTAGGACTGAAGCTTTCTTT. This sequence encodes CATSRARTGGRTEAFF.

The chain recombines TRBV15 with TRBJ2-5; 8 bases map to TRBD2. The CDR3 is 17 amino acids. The V gene end was trimmed by 0 bases and the J gene end by 1 base; junction bases not matched to a gene: 7. Germline loops: CDR1 LNHNV, CDR2 YYDKDF (reference sequence). The CDR3 here is CATSRDRASGPQETQYF. DNA for the CDR3: TGTGCCACCAGCAGAGATAGAGCTAGCGGGCCCCAAGAGACCCAGTACTTC.

Ten or more counts support this clonotype. The chain recombines TRBV6-5 with TRBJ2-7; TRBD2 aligns across 8 bases. J was trimmed by 6 bases and V by 10 bases; bases with no gene match: 14. This CDR3 comprises 14 residues. In germline, CDR1 is MNHEY, CDR2 SVGAGI. CDR3 bases: TGTGCCACAAGACTAGCGTCAAAAACGGGCGAGCAGTACTTC. Translation: CATRLASKTGEQYF.

The CDR3 loop reads CAISETGTSTGELFF. CDR3 DNA: TGTGCCATCAGTGAGACCGGGACTAGCACCGGGGAGCTGTTTTTT. This chain links TRBV10-3 with TRBJ2-2, with TRBD2 matching 8 bases. V trimming: 2 bases; J trimming: 4 bases; junction bases outside the gene matches: 3. Germline V gene sequence: CDR1 ENHRY, CDR2 SYGVKD. The CDR3 length is 15 residues.

The rearrangement joins TRBV2 to TRBJ2-5; TRBD2 matches 9 bases. The V and J ends lost 6 bases and 4 bases, in that order; junction bases with no gene match: 3. Germline V gene sequence: CDR1 SNHLY, CDR2 FYNNEI. The CDR3 sequence is 13 residues long. CDR3 in amino acids: CASSVAGAETQYF. The CDR3 DNA reads TGTGCCAGCAGCGTAGCGGGAGCAGAGACCCAGTACTTC.

This clonotype occurred a few times. V and J are TRBV18 and TRBJ2-1; 9 nucleotides line up with TRBD1. CDR1 is KGHSH, CDR2 LQKENI, per germline. This CDR3 is built from 16 residues. Trimming removed 4 bases from V and 4 bases from J; junction bases left unmatched: 8. The DNA of the CDR3 is TGTGCCAGCTCACGCACCCCGACAGGGGGATACAATGAGCAGTTCTTC. It encodes CASSRTPTGGYNEQFF.

V usage is TRBV20-1 and J usage is TRBJ2-7, with unresolved D. The CDR3 consists of 13 residues. The germline CDR1 and CDR2 sequences are DFQATT and SNEGSKA (reference sequence). Trimming took off 2 bases at V and 6 bases at J, with 14 bases between the two ends. The CDR3 DNA sequence: TGCAGTGCTAGAAACTCGTACATGGTCGAGCAGTACTTC. Translated, it gives CSARNSYMVEQYF.

The V and J genes are TRBV15 and TRBJ2-7, with a tentative D call TRBD1 (7 bases). This CDR3 spans 17 amino acids. Germline assignment: CDR1 LNHNV and CDR2 YYDKDF (reference sequence). Between the trimmed V and J ends, which lost 0 bases and 5 bases, there was a span of 20 bases. The CDR3 nucleotides read TGTGCCACCAGCAGAGATCTACCGTCCGGAGGGGGCCACGAGCAGTACTTC. Residues: CATSRDLPSGGGHEQYF.

V is TRBV25-1 and J is TRBJ1-3, with D unclear. Germline V gene data show CDR1 as MGHDK and CDR2 as SYGVNS. The V end lost 1 base, the J end lost 0 bases, and 7 bases lay between the germline ends. The CDR3 consists of 15 residues. This CDR3 is CASSEFGISGNTIYF. DNA of the CDR3: TGTGCCAGCAGTGAATTTGGCATCTCTGGAAACACCATATATTTT.